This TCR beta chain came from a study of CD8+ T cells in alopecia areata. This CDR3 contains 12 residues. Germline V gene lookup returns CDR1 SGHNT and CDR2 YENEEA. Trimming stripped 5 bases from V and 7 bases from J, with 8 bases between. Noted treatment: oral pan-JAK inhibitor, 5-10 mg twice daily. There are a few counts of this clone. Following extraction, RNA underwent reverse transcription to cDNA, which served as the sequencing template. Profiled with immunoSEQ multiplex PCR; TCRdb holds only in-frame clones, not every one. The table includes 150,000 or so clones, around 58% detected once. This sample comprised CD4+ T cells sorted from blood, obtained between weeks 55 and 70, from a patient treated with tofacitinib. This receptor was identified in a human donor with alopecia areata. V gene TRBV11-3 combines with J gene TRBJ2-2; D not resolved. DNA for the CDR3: TGTGCCAGCAGCCCAGACCTCGGGGAGCTGTTTTTT. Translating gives CASSPDLGELFF.